What follows are 9 T cell receptor beta chains derived from one specimen sequenced in a study of T cell responses to AZD1222 COVID-19 vaccine. Sequencing was performed with immunoSEQ multiplex PCR; in TCRdb, only in-frame clones are kept and a portion is missing. The sample holds roughly 56,000 clones, around 85% seen once. The specimen comprised peripheral blood, sampled on day 0 of AZD1222 vaccination. These receptors were obtained from an adult in good health.

The DNA for the CDR3 is TGCGCCAGCAGCCCTCCGAGACAGGGAATGGGGAACACTGAAGCTTTCTTT. Amino acids: CASSPPRQGMGNTEAFF. The chain recombines TRBV5-1 with TRBJ1-1; 7 bases agree with TRBD1. The length of the CDR3 is 17 residues. Germline V lookup: CDR1 SGHRS, CDR2 YFSETQ. J lost 1 base, V lost 4 bases, and 13 bases had no gene match.

This chain uses TRBV6-4 with TRBJ2-3; 9 bases fit TRBD2. The CDR3 runs to 15 residues. CDR1 MRHNA and CDR2 SNTAGT come from the germline V gene. Trimming cost V 3 bases and J 5 bases; bases outside gene matches: 6. CDR3 DNA: TGTGCCAGCAGTGAAAGGGCTAGCGGGGAAGATACGCAGTATTTT. Translated, it gives CASSERASGEDTQYF.

The rearrangement links TRBV9 to TRBJ2-2; no firm D call. The CDR3 length is 15 residues. V was trimmed by 0 bases and J by 4 bases, leaving 10 bases between them. CDR1 SGDLS and CDR2 YYNGEE come from the germline V gene. CDR3 sequence (DNA): TGTGCCAGCAGCGTAGACGGGTCAGTCACCGGGGAGCTGTTTTTT. As protein: CASSVDGSVTGELFF.

The genes are TRBV25-1 and TRBJ1-4; TRBD1 is a possible D gene (5 bases). The CDR3 length is 14 residues. CDR1 and CDR2 (germline): MGHDK, SYGVNS. Trimming stripped 5 bases from V and 8 bases from J, with 15 bases between. The CDR3 sequence: CASSQPGVREKLFF. CDR3 nucleotides: TGTGCCAGCAGTCAACCGGGGGTCCGGGAAAAACTGTTTTTT.

V usage is TRBV29-1 and J usage is TRBJ2-1; D gene unclear. V was clipped by 4 bases and J by 0 bases, with 10 bases between them. CDR1 and CDR2 (germline): SQVTM, ANQGSEA. The CDR3 is 14 amino acids. DNA of the CDR3: TGCAGCGTTGTTCGAATGGTCTCCTACAATGAGCAGTTCTTC. Protein: CSVVRMVSYNEQFF.

Remarks on this clone: An end of the junction does not agree with germline; a read error may underlie this. This CDR3 is CASSLDRGSSYEQYF. The CDR3 DNA sequence: TGTGCCAGCAGTTTAGACAGGGGGAGCTCCTACGAGCAGTACTTC. The chain carries TRBV7-2 and TRBJ2-7; 9 nucleotides agree with TRBD1. Germline V gene lookup returns CDR1 SGHTA and CDR2 FQGNSA. The CDR3 loop spans 15 amino acids. Full variable domain (rest looked up from reference TRBV7-2 and TRBJ2-7): GAGVSQSPSNKVTEKGKDVELRCDPISGHTALYWYRQSLGQGLEFLIYFQGNSAPDKSGLPSDRFSAERTGGSVSTLTIQRTQQEDSAVYLCASSLDRGSSYEQYFGPGTRLTVT.

The chain has TRBV28 and TRBJ2-5; D remains unclear. Trimming stripped 2 bases from V and 5 bases from J, with 12 bases between. The length of the CDR3 is 14 residues. In germline, CDR1 is MDHEN, CDR2 SYDVKM. CDR3 sequence: CASSLAGSIETQYF. The CDR3 coding sequence is TGTGCCAGCAGTTTAGCTGGATCCATTGAGACCCAGTACTTC.

V gene TRBV2 combines with J gene TRBJ2-1; D remains ambiguous. Trimming cost V 11 bases and J 3 bases, with 17 bases left between them. This CDR3 spans 14 amino acids. The germline CDR1 and CDR2 sequences are SNHLY and FYNNEI. This CDR3 is CACEQSRYYNEQFF. DNA of the CDR3: TGTGCCTGCGAACAGAGCCGTTACTACAATGAGCAGTTCTTC.

This clone was recorded once. This chain uses TRBV5-6 with TRBJ1-1; D gene unclear. Trimming stripped 2 bases from V and 10 bases from J, with 18 bases between. From germline, CDR1 is SGHDT and CDR2 YYEEEE. The CDR3 is 14 residues long. The CDR3 protein is CASSFFALREGAFF. The DNA of the CDR3 is TGTGCCAGCAGCTTTTTCGCCCTAAGAGAAGGAGCTTTCTTT.